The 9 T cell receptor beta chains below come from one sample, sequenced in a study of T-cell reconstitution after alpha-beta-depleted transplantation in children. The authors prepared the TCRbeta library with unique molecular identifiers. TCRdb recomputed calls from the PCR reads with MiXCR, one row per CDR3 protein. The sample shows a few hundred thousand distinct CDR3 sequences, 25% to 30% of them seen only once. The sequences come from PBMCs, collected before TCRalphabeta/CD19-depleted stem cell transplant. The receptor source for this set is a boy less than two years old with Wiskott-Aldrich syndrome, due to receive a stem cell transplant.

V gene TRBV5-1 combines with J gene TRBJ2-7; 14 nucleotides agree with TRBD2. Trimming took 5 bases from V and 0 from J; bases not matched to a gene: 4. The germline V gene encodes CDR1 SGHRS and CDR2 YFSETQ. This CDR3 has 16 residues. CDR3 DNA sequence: TGCGCCAGCAGATGGACTAGCGGGAGGACCTCCTACGAGCAGTACTTC. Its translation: CASRWTSGRTSYEQYF. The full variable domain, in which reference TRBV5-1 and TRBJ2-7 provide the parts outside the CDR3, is KAGVTQTPRYLIKTRGQQVTLSCSPISGHRSVSWYQQTPGQGLQFLFEYFSETQRNKGNFPGRFSGRQFSNSRSEMNVSTLELGDSALYLCASRWTSGRTSYEQYFGPGTRLTVT.

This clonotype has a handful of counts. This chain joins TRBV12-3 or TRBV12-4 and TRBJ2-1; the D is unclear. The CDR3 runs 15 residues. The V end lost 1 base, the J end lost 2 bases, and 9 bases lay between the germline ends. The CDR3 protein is CASSLVSWAYNEQFF. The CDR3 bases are TGTGCCAGCAGTTTAGTGTCCTGGGCCTACAATGAGCAGTTCTTC.

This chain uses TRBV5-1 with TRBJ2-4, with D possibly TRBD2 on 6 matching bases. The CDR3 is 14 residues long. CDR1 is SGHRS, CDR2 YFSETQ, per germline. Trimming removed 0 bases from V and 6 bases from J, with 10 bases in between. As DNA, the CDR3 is TGCGCCAGCAGCTTGGTTTGGGGAGGAAACATTCAGTACTTC. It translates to CASSLVWGGNIQYF.

The CDR3 is CASSPSNTDTQYF. CDR3 nucleotides: TGCGCCAGCAGCCCAAGTAATACGGATACGCAGTATTTT. The chain links TRBV4-1 to TRBJ2-3; D gene uncertain. V lost 4 bases and J lost 6, with 11 bases in between. The CDR3 runs to 13 residues. In germline, CDR1 is MGHRA, CDR2 YSYEKL.

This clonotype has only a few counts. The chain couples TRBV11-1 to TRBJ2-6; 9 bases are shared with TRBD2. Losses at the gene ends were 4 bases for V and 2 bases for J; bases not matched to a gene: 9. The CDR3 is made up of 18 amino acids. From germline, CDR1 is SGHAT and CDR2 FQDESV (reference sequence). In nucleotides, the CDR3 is TGTGCCAGCAGCTCAAGGACTAGCGATGGTGCTGGGGCCAACGTCCTGACTTTC. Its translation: CASSSRTSDGAGANVLTF. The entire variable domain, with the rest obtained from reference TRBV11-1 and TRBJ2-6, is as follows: EAEVAQSPRYKITEKSQAVAFWCDPISGHATLYWYRQILGQGPELLVQFQDESVVDDSQLPKDRFSAERLKGVDSTLKIQPAELGDSAMYLCASSSRTSDGAGANVLTFGAGSRLTVL.

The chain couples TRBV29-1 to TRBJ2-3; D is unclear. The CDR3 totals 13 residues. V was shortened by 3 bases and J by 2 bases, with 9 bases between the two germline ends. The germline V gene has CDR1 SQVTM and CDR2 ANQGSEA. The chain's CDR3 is CSVDGVNTDTQYF. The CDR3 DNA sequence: TGCAGCGTTGACGGCGTTAACACAGATACGCAGTATTTT.

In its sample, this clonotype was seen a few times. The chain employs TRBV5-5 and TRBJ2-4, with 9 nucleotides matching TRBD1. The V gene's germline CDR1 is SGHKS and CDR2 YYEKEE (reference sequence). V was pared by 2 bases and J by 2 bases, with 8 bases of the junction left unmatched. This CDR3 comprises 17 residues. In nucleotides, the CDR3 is TGTGCCAGCAGCTTCCGGGGACAGGGTGGATCCAAAAACATTCAGTACTTC. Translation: CASSFRGQGGSKNIQYF.

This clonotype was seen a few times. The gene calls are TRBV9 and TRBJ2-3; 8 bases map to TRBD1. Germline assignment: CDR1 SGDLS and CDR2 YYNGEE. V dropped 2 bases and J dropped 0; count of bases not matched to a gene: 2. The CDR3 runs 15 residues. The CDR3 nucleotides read TGTGCCAGCAGCGTCCAGGGGGCGAGCACAGATACGCAGTATTTT. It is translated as CASSVQGASTDTQYF.

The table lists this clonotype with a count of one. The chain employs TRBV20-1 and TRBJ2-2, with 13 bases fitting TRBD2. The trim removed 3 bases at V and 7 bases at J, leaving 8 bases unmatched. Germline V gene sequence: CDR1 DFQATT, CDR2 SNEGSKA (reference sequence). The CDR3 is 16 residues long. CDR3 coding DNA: TGCAGTGCTAGCGCACTAGCGGGAGGGCCGGGCGGGGAGCTGTTTTTT. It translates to CSASALAGGPGGELFF.